Described below is a single T cell receptor beta chain sequence and its context. Its antigen is unknown. The sample originates from a study of shared clonotypes between healthy human individuals. Points from the study as a whole: Memory subsets had estimated richness that was generally smaller than that of naive subsets. The low donor count limited represented genetic and exposure-history diversity.

Measured with immunoSEQ multiplex PCR; TCRdb has only the in-frame clones, and not every one. The sample holds 2 million to 2.5 million clones, approximately 95% seen once. The CDR3 has 12 residues. Trimming cost V 6 bases and J 6 bases, with 9 bases left between them. Germline CDR1 reads MGHDK; CDR2 reads SYGVNS. The sample was naive CD4+ T cells sorted from blood. As for subset: CD45RA+ positively selected. The receptor's source is a man between 18 and 29 years old in good health. The chain recombines TRBV25-1 with TRBJ2-1, with a possible D match to TRBD2 (5 bases). The CDR3 here is CASRGLSNEQFF. In nucleotides, the CDR3 is TGTGCCAGCAGAGGACTTTCCAATGAGCAGTTCTTC.